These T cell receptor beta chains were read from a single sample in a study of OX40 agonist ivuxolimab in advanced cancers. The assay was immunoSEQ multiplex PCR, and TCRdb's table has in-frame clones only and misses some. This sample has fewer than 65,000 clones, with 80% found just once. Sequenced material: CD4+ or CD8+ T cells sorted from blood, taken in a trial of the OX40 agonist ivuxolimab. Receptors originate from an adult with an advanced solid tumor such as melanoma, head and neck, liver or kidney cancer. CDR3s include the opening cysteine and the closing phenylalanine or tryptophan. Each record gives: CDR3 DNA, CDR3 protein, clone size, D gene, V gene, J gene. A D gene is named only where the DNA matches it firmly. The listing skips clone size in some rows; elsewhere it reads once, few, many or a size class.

TGTGCCAGCAGCTTGGTCGGGGGCCGACGAAATGGCTACACCTTC	CASSLVGGRRNGYTF	NA	NA	TRBV5-6	TRBJ1-2
TGTGCCAGTAGTACCCGGGTGATTCGGCCAGGCGTGATAGGAACGTTCATTTATGAGCAGTTCTTC	CASSTRVIRPGVIGTFIYEQFF	NA	NA	TRBV19	TRBJ2-1
TGTGCCAGCAGTTTCCACAGGGGCGATTCCTACGAGCAGTACTTC	CASSFHRGDSYEQYF	medium-sized	TRBD1	TRBV28	TRBJ2-7
TGTGCCAGCAGCCGACTGGGACAGGGGGCGATGAACACTGAAGCTTTCTTT	CASSRLGQGAMNTEAFF	NA	TRBD1	TRBV14	TRBJ1-1
TGTGCCAGCTCACCGGCACAGGGAGGGACTGGAAACACCATATATTTT	CASSPAQGGTGNTIYF	NA	NA	TRBV18	TRBJ1-3
TGTGCCAGCAGTTTTACCCGGGACTCGGGGAGGCACGAGCAGTACTTC	CASSFTRDSGRHEQYF	NA	NA	TRBV27	TRBJ2-7
TGCGCCAGCAGCCAAGAGAGAGGGGGTGCAACTAATGAAAAACTGTTTTTT	CASSQERGGATNEKLFF	NA	NA	TRBV5-4	TRBJ1-4
TGTGCCAGCACCCCTCGCCGGGACATGAACACTGAAGCTTTCTTT	CASTPRRDMNTEAFF	few	NA	TRBV18	TRBJ1-1
TGCGCCAGCAGCTTTGGGACAGTCAGCCCCGGGGAGCTGTTTTTT	CASSFGTVSPGELFF	NA	TRBD1	TRBV5-1	TRBJ2-2
TGTGCCAGCAATCGGTCAGGGGGAAGGAATGAGCAGTTCTTC	CASNRSGGRNEQFF	NA	TRBD1	TRBV27	TRBJ2-1